The 28 T cell receptor beta chains reported below all come from one sample, sequenced in a study of T cell changes during pregnancy in multiple sclerosis. Sequencing used immunoSEQ multiplex PCR; TCRdb keeps in-frame clones, though not all of them. The sample consists of tens of thousands of clones, around 89% of them appearing once. Sequenced here: CD4+ T cells from peripheral blood mononuclear cells, sampled in the first trimester of pregnancy. The receptors shown here come from a female donor with multiple sclerosis, enrolled in a pregnancy study.

This clone appeared once. CDR3 DNA: TGCGCCAGCAGCTTGGGGCCGTACGCCGCAACTAATGAAAAACTGTTTTTT. This encodes CASSLGPYAATNEKLFF. The chain has TRBV5-1 and TRBJ1-4; D remains unclear. Germline CDR1 and CDR2: SGHRS and YFSETQ. This CDR3 is built from 17 residues. V lost 0 bases and J 0 bases, leaving 12 bases between the germline ends. The variable domain in full, with the rest retrieved from reference TRBV5-1 and TRBJ1-4, is KAGVTQTPRYLIKTRGQQVTLSCSPISGHRSVSWYQQTPGQGLQFLFEYFSETQRNKGNFPGRFSGRQFSNSRSEMNVSTLELGDSALYLCASSLGPYAATNEKLFFGSGTQLSVL.

On this clone itself: The identical CDR3 is also encoded by other nucleotide sequences in the sample. This rearrangement joins TRBV27 to TRBJ1-2, with a tentative D call TRBD1 (5 bases). CDR1 MNHEY and CDR2 SMNVEV come from the germline V gene (reference sequence). Trimming removed 3 bases at V and 1 base at J, with 6 bases between. CDR3 length equals 13 residues. The CDR3 nucleotides read TGTGCCAGCAGTTTCCAGGGTAACTATGGCTACACCTTC. Translation gives CASSFQGNYGYTF.

The chain has TRBV7-9 and TRBJ2-1, with D maybe TRBD1 (6 bases). Germline V gene lookup returns CDR1 SEHNR and CDR2 FQNEAQ (reference sequence). With 3 bases removed from V and 6 bases from J, the gap between germline ends came to 12 bases. This CDR3 comprises 14 residues. CDR3 sequence: CASSLGARGNEQFF. Written as DNA, the CDR3 is TGTGCCAGCAGCTTGGGGGCTAGGGGCAATGAGCAGTTCTTC.

This rearrangement joins TRBV6-5 to TRBJ1-1, with 7 bases that match TRBD1. From germline, CDR1 is MNHEY and CDR2 SVGAGI. V shed 2 bases and J 4 bases; nucleotides not matched to a gene: 7. This CDR3 is built from 15 residues. The CDR3 region is CASSYIRQGGTEAFF. The CDR3 DNA reads TGTGCCAGCAGTTACATCCGACAGGGCGGCACTGAAGCTTTCTTT.

The chain employs TRBV7-3 and TRBJ2-2; possibly TRBD2 for D (6 bases). Germline CDR1 and CDR2: SGHTA and FQGTGA. V was trimmed by 5 bases and J by 8 bases, leaving 12 bases between them. The CDR3 totals 13 residues. CDR3 in DNA: TGTGCCAGCAGCACGGGACTCCAAGGGGAGCTGTTTTTT. Translating it yields CASSTGLQGELFF.

V gene TRBV28 combines with J gene TRBJ2-7, with D unclear. Germline loops: CDR1 MDHEN, CDR2 SYDVKM. Between the trimmed V and J ends, which lost 7 bases and 2 bases, there was a span of 24 bases. The CDR3 covers 17 residues. The chain's CDR3 is CASTTSSLLVAPYEQYF. CDR3 sequence (DNA): TGTGCCAGCACCACCTCCTCCCTACTCGTCGCCCCCTACGAGCAGTACTTC.

This sequence joins TRBV5-5 and TRBJ2-3, with TRBD1 matching 8 bases. CDR1 is SGHKS, CDR2 YYEKEE, per germline (reference sequence). This CDR3 has 17 amino acids. Trimming at V came to 0 bases and at J to 1 base, leaving 7 bases not matched to a gene. CDR3: CASSLAFTGQGTDTQYF. In DNA form, the CDR3 reads TGTGCCAGCAGCTTGGCCTTCACGGGACAGGGCACAGATACGCAGTATTTT.

In this sample, this clone turned up a few times. The CDR3 region has the DNA TGTGCCAGCAGCTTACCCCGCCGACTAGCGGGAGTAACAGATACGCAGTATTTT. This codes for CASSLPRRLAGVTDTQYF. This chain uses TRBV7-9 with TRBJ2-3; TRBD2 matches 12 bases. The germline V gene encodes CDR1 SEHNR and CDR2 FQNEAQ (reference sequence). This CDR3 spans 18 amino acids. With V trimmed by 2 bases and J by 3 bases, 9 bases remained unmatched.

The rearrangement uses TRBV9 and TRBJ1-6; D is uncertain. CDR1 is SGDLS and CDR2 is YYNGEE in the germline V gene. This CDR3 has 16 amino acids. The V and J ends lost 4 bases and 7 bases respectively, with 18 bases between them. The CDR3 loop reads CASSQLPSSSNSPLHF. The CDR3 DNA follows: TGTGCCAGCAGCCAACTGCCGTCTTCCTCGAATTCACCCCTCCACTTT.

The chain recombines TRBV19 with TRBJ1-5; 7 nucleotides line up with TRBD1. This CDR3 comprises 16 residues. Germline V gene lookup returns CDR1 LNHDA and CDR2 SQIVND (reference sequence). The ends lost 1 base at V and 1 base at J; junction bases unmatched: 4. In nucleotides, the CDR3 is TGTGCCAGTAGTATAGGACCGGGACAGAGCAATCAGCCCCAGCATTTT. This gives the protein CASSIGPGQSNQPQHF.

The chain links TRBV5-4 to TRBJ2-1; maybe TRBD1 (6 bases). Germline CDR1 SGHNT, CDR2 YYREEE (reference sequence). Between the trimmed V and J ends, which lost 4 bases and 2 bases, there was a span of 10 bases. This CDR3 spans 14 amino acids. CDR3 nucleotides: TGTGCCAGCAGCACCGGGGACACCTACAATGAGCAGTTCTTC. Translated: CASSTGDTYNEQFF.

The chain has TRBV5-6 and TRBJ2-7, with D possibly TRBD2 on 6 matching bases. Trimming removed 1 base from V and 3 bases from J, with 14 bases in between. The CDR3 has 15 amino acids. CDR1 and CDR2 from the germline V gene are SGHDT and YYEEEE. CDR3 region: CASSLRGGRHYEQYF. CDR3 in DNA: TGTGCCAGCAGCTTGCGGGGAGGTCGGCACTACGAGCAGTACTTC. Combining the CDR3 with reference TRBV5-6 and TRBJ2-7 gives the whole variable domain DAGVTQSPTHLIKTRGQQVTLRCSPKSGHDTVSWYQQALGQGPQFIFQYYEEEERQRGNFPDRFSGHQFPNYSSELNVNALLLGDSALYLCASSLRGGRHYEQYFGPGTRLTVT.

A note on this clone: The junction differs from germline at one of its ends, possibly a read error. This sequence joins TRBV25-1 and TRBJ2-2, with 7 positions matching TRBD1. CDR3 length equals 16 residues. Germline V gives CDR1 MGHDK, CDR2 SYGVNS. The CDR3 loop is CASSGWTGMGDRGAVF. CDR3 coding DNA: TGTGCCAGCAGTGGGTGGACAGGAATGGGGGACCGGGGAGCTGTTTTT.

Details on this clone: An end of the junction differs from the germline gene, which may be a read error. The chain uses TRBV28 and TRBJ1-1; D may be TRBD1 (6 bases). The CDR3 covers 12 residues. Germline loops: CDR1 MDHEN, CDR2 SYDVKM. The CDR3 loop reads CVTGHLNTEAFF. The CDR3 DNA sequence: TGCGTAACGGGACACCTGAACACTGAAGCTTTCTTT.

The rearrangement links TRBV5-1 to TRBJ1-2, with TRBD1 identical over 11 bases. This CDR3 is 14 amino acids long. CDR1 SGHRS and CDR2 YFSETQ come from the germline V gene. The V and J ends lost 4 bases and 7 bases, in that order; junction bases with no gene match: 6. CDR3 loop: CASSAGQGALGYTF. For the CDR3, the DNA is TGCGCCAGCAGCGCAGGACAGGGGGCGCTTGGCTACACCTTC.

This clone was found once. This rearrangement joins TRBV29-1 to TRBJ2-3, with D possibly being TRBD1 (5 bases). Looked up from germline, CDR1 is SQVTM and CDR2 is ANQGSEA. This CDR3 is built from 13 residues. Between the trimmed V and J ends, which lost 5 bases and 3 bases, there was a span of 12 bases. DNA for the CDR3: TGCAGCGTTACACAGGCAGGAACAGATACGCAGTATTTT. This gives the protein CSVTQAGTDTQYF.

The V gene is TRBV5-1, the J gene TRBJ2-1; TRBD2 matches 9 bases. The CDR3 is 16 residues long. Trimming cost V 4 bases and J 7 bases; bases outside gene matches: 12. The germline CDR1 and CDR2 sequences are SGHRS and YFSETQ. CDR3 nucleotide sequence: TGCGCCAGCAGCCCCCTCGCGGCGGGGGGGCCGAATGAGCAGTTCTTC. Amino acid sequence: CASSPLAAGGPNEQFF.

The CDR3 loop reads CASSLTSGGAWEQFF. For the CDR3, the DNA is TGTGCCAGCAGCTTGACTAGCGGGGGTGCATGGGAGCAGTTCTTC. The chain joins TRBV7-8 to TRBJ2-1; TRBD2 matches 12 bases. Per the germline V gene, CDR1 is SGHVS and CDR2 is FQNEAQ. The CDR3 has 15 amino acids. The V segment lost 3 bases and the J segment 10 bases; nucleotides outside the gene matches: 7. Using reference TRBV7-8 and TRBJ2-1 for the parts outside the CDR3, the full variable domain is GAGVSQSPRYKVAKRGQDVALRCDPISGHVSLFWYQQALGQGPEFLTYFQNEAQLDKSGLPSDRFFAERPEGSVSTLKIQRTQQEDSAVYLCASSLTSGGAWEQFFGPGTRLTVL.

In its sample, this clone was seen a few times. The V and J genes are TRBV7-9 and TRBJ1-2; no firm D call. The V gene lost 5 bases and the J gene lost 8 bases, with 15 bases spanning the gap. This CDR3 is 13 amino acids long. Germline CDR1 and CDR2: SEHNR and FQNEAQ (reference sequence). CDR3 sequence (DNA): TGTGCCAGCAGCCCCTTGGGTGGAGGCGGCTACACCTTC. Translating gives CASSPLGGGGYTF.

This sequence joins TRBV19 and TRBJ2-3; D may be TRBD2 (6 bases). CDR1 LNHDA and CDR2 SQIVND come from the germline V gene (reference sequence). CDR3 length: 15 amino acids. With 7 bases removed from V and 7 bases from J, the gap between germline ends came to 21 bases. The CDR3 DNA reads as TGTGCCAGTAAGATCTCGGCGGGACTTCCCCATACGCAGTATTTT. Its translation is CASKISAGLPHTQYF.

This clone has just one count. The V gene is TRBV28, the J gene TRBJ1-1; D unclear. The CDR3 sequence is 13 residues long. The V end was cut by 7 bases, the J end by 0 bases, with 9 bases between. From germline, CDR1 is MDHEN and CDR2 SYDVKM. The CDR3 DNA follows: TGTGCCAGCACCCCTGACTTGAACACTGAAGCTTTCTTT. Amino acids: CASTPDLNTEAFF.

The DNA for the CDR3 is TGTGCCAGCAGCTTCTTAGCCGGTAGGAGCTCCTACAATGAGCAGTTCTTC. Its protein product is CASSFLAGRSSYNEQFF. This rearrangement joins TRBV11-1 to TRBJ2-1; no firm D call. This CDR3 has 17 residues. Trimming removed 3 bases from V and 0 bases from J, with 15 bases in between. Germline V gives CDR1 SGHAT, CDR2 FQDESV (reference sequence).

The rearrangement joins TRBV28 to TRBJ2-3; 7 positions agree with TRBD1. J gave up 3 bases and V 7 bases, and 10 bases lay outside the gene matches. From germline, CDR1 is MDHEN and CDR2 SYDVKM. CDR3 length: 15 amino acids. CDR3 sequence reads: CASNPQGQLTDTQYF. CDR3 in DNA: TGTGCCAGCAATCCCCAGGGACAGCTTACAGATACGCAGTATTTT.

A few counts support this clone. The V and J genes are TRBV7-6 and TRBJ2-5; D gene uncertain. The CDR3 is 12 amino acids. Germline CDR1 and CDR2: SGHVS and FNYEAQ. V was pared by 5 bases and J by 5 bases, with 9 bases between. The CDR3 sequence is CASSTRRETQYF. As DNA, the CDR3 is TGTGCCAGCAGCACGCGGCGGGAGACCCAGTACTTC.

The V call is TRBV15, the J call TRBJ1-6; TRBD1 might be the D (6 bases). Trimming cost V 2 bases and J 5 bases, with 16 bases left between them. CDR3 length: 17 amino acids. Per germline, CDR1 LNHNV and CDR2 YYDKDF (reference sequence). The CDR3 DNA sequence: TGTGCCACCAGCAGACGTGCATCCGGACAGAATAATTCACCCCTCCACTTT. It translates to CATSRRASGQNNSPLHF. Full variable domain (remainder filled in from reference TRBV15 and TRBJ1-6): DAMVIQNPRYQVTQFGKPVTLSCSQTLNHNVMYWYQQKSSQAPKLLFHYYDKDFNNEADTPDNFQSRRPNTSFCFLDIRSPGLGDTAMYLCATSRRASGQNNSPLHFGNGTRLTVT.

The CDR3 bases are TGTGCCAGCAGTTTAGAGAGAGCCTACAATGAGCAGTTCTTC. Translation: CASSLERAYNEQFF. This chain links TRBV27 with TRBJ2-1; no clear D gene. CDR1 and CDR2 (germline): MNHEY, SMNVEV (reference sequence). Deletions cut 2 bases from V and 2 bases from J, with 7 bases between. The CDR3 totals 14 residues.

V gene TRBV5-4 combines with J gene TRBJ2-2; possible D gene TRBD1, 5 bases. Germline V gene lookup returns CDR1 SGHNT and CDR2 YYREEE (reference sequence). V was trimmed by 0 bases and J by 7 bases, leaving 10 bases between them. The CDR3 loop spans 14 amino acids. CDR3: CASSLGQGIGELFF. The DNA for the CDR3 is TGTGCCAGCAGCTTGGGGCAGGGAATCGGGGAGCTGTTTTTT.

The chain couples TRBV6-6 to TRBJ1-2, with 11 bases matching TRBD1. The CDR3 spans 12 residues. Per germline, CDR1 MNHNY and CDR2 SVGAGI (reference sequence). V shed 8 bases and J 4 bases; nucleotides not matched to a gene: 0. The CDR3 coding sequence is TGTGCCAGCGGGACAGGGGGCTATGGCTACACCTTC. Protein sequence: CASGTGGYGYTF.